These 12 T cell receptor beta chains were all obtained from the same sample, sequenced in a study of T cell responses to AZD1222 COVID-19 vaccine. This table comes from immunoSEQ multiplex PCR, and its TCRdb copy is limited to in-frame clones, with some not included. Found here are almost 35,000 clones, around nine tenths of them singletons; the top ten hold approximately 7%. The sequencing here drew on peripheral blood, taken on day 0 of AZD1222 vaccination. These receptors came from an adult in good health.

This rearrangement joins TRBV5-1 to TRBJ2-7; no clear D gene. Looked up from germline, CDR1 is SGHRS and CDR2 is YFSETQ. V lost 0 bases, J lost 4 bases, and 14 bases lay in between. CDR3 length: 15 amino acids. The CDR3, as DNA: TGCGCCAGCAGCTTGGACGGCGCAGGATTATACGAGCAGTACTTC. Translated, it gives CASSLDGAGLYEQYF.

The rearrangement joins TRBV19 to TRBJ1-3; D is possibly TRBD1 (5 bases). The CDR3 covers 17 residues. The V end was cut by 8 bases, the J end by 0 bases, with 20 bases between. Germline V gene lookup returns CDR1 LNHDA and CDR2 SQIVND (reference sequence). The CDR3 protein is CASGTGTAAASGNTIYF. The CDR3 DNA follows: TGTGCCAGTGGGACCGGGACTGCAGCCGCCTCTGGAAACACCATATATTTT.

The chain couples TRBV18 to TRBJ2-2; the D is unclear. The CDR3 runs to 14 residues. V gave up 2 bases and J gave up 1 base, with 5 bases separating them. Germline V lookup: CDR1 KGHSH, CDR2 LQKENI. CDR3 sequence: CASSPWENTGELFF. DNA for the CDR3: TGTGCCAGCTCACCATGGGAGAACACCGGGGAGCTGTTTTTT. Together with reference TRBV18 and TRBJ2-2, the CDR3 gives the full variable domain: NAGVMQNPRHLVRRRGQEARLRCSPMKGHSHVYWYRQLPEEGLKFMVYLQKENIIDESGMPKERFSAEFPKEGPSILRIQQVVRGDSAAYFCASSPWENTGELFFGEGSRLTVL.

As DNA, the CDR3 is TGTGCCAGCAGTTTATCGGGCCTAGCGGACAACTACGAGCAGTACTTC. This encodes CASSLSGLADNYEQYF. The chain joins TRBV27 to TRBJ2-7; TRBD2 aligns across 7 bases. Trimming at V came to 0 bases and at J to 3 bases, leaving 8 bases not matched to a gene. There are 16 residues in the CDR3. Germline V lookup: CDR1 MNHEY, CDR2 SMNVEV (reference sequence).

J is TRBJ2-7 and V is TRBV3-1 (or the pseudogene TRBV3-2), with 10 bases lining up with TRBD2. This CDR3 spans 17 amino acids. From germline, CDR1 is LGHDT and CDR2 YNNKEL (reference sequence). With 2 bases clipped from V and 1 base from J, the junction kept 8 bases outside the gene matches. This CDR3 is CASSQQITSGISYEQYF. CDR3 in DNA: TGTGCCAGCAGCCAACAAATAACTAGCGGGATATCCTACGAGCAGTACTTC.

J is TRBJ1-2 and V is TRBV29-1; D may be TRBD1 (5 bases). Per the germline V gene, CDR1 is SQVTM and CDR2 is ANQGSEA. The ends were cut back, 7 bases at V and 4 bases at J, with 19 bases in the middle. The CDR3 extends over 14 amino acids. CDR3 sequence: CSAGTRGPFYGYTF. Here the CDR3 DNA reads TGCAGCGCCGGGACCCGTGGACCCTTCTATGGCTACACCTTC.

This clone was found once. J is TRBJ2-7 and V is TRBV6-2 or TRBV6-3; no clear D. This CDR3 region has 14 residues. Germline values: CDR1 MNHEY, CDR2 SVGEGT. The ends were cut back, 0 bases at V and 7 bases at J, with 13 bases in the middle. CDR3 amino acids: CASSYSGRSKEQYF. The CDR3 coding sequence is TGTGCCAGCAGTTACTCCGGCAGGTCCAAAGAGCAGTACTTC.

This clone showed up just a few times. V gene TRBV25-1 combines with J gene TRBJ1-1, with D hard to call. CDR1 is MGHDK, CDR2 SYGVNS, per germline. The CDR3 extends over 13 amino acids. The V end was cut by 8 bases, the J end by 6 bases, with 16 bases between. This CDR3 reads CASGDVGNPEAFF. Here the CDR3 DNA reads TGTGCCAGCGGGGATGTGGGTAACCCTGAAGCTTTCTTT.

The chain is built from TRBV5-5 and TRBJ1-1; the match to TRBD1 covers 8 bases. V trimming: 5 bases; J trimming: 0 bases; junction bases outside the gene matches: 9. Looked up from germline, CDR1 is SGHKS and CDR2 is YYEKEE (reference sequence). This CDR3 spans 16 amino acids. CDR3 in DNA: TGTGCCAGCAGTATATTCAGGGGGCTCATGAACACTGAAGCTTTCTTT. Protein product: CASSIFRGLMNTEAFF.

The gene calls are TRBV14 and TRBJ2-7, with D maybe TRBD1 (6 bases). Trimming took 2 bases from V and 1 from J, leaving 9 bases between them. Germline CDR1 reads SGHDN; CDR2 reads FVKESK. This CDR3 is 14 amino acids long. The DNA for the CDR3 is TGTGCCAGCAGCCAAATGGACAGTTCCTACGAGCAGTACTTC. Translated: CASSQMDSSYEQYF. Based on the CDR3 plus reference TRBV14 and TRBJ2-7, the full variable domain is EAGVTQFPSHSVIEKGQTVTLRCDPISGHDNLYWYRRVMGKEIKFLLHFVKESKQDESGMPNNRFLAERTGGTYSTLKVQPAELEDSGVYFCASSQMDSSYEQYFGPGTRLTVT.

The V gene is TRBV6-5, the J gene TRBJ2-1, with no clear D. Trimming cost V 7 bases and J 5 bases, with 6 bases left between them. The CDR3 consists of 11 residues. CDR1 and CDR2 (germline): MNHEY, SVGAGI. CDR3 bases: TGTGCCAGCAAATTAGACAATGAGCAGTTCTTC. It codes for CASKLDNEQFF.

This clone was counted a single time. The chain combines TRBV5-1 with TRBJ2-1; D not certain. The length of the CDR3 is 14 residues. CDR1 and CDR2 (germline): SGHRS, YFSETQ. The germline V and J ends were trimmed by 4 bases and 0 bases, with 8 bases remaining between them. The CDR3 nucleotides read TGCGCCAGCAGCCCATATAGCTCCTACAATGAGCAGTTCTTC. Amino acids: CASSPYSSYNEQFF.